Below, 24 T cell receptor beta chains from the same sample are listed, as sequenced in a study of blood T cell repertoires in COVID-19. Sequenced by immunoSEQ multiplex PCR; TCRdb stores in-frame clones only, minus some. The data hold about 260,000 clones, with 87% observed a single time. Sequencing was performed on peripheral blood. The receptor set was obtained from a woman aged 35 to 49 who had recovered from COVID-19.

J is TRBJ2-1 and V is TRBV28; D perhaps matches TRBD1 (5 bases). V lost 6 bases and J lost 0, with 12 bases in between. From germline, CDR1 is MDHEN and CDR2 SYDVKM. The CDR3 has 15 residues. The CDR3 DNA reads TGTGCCAGCAGCTCCGAAGGGGTCTCCTACAATGAGCAGTTCTTC. Protein product: CASSSEGVSYNEQFF.

This rearrangement joins TRBV7-9 to TRBJ2-7; D is uncertain. The germline V gene encodes CDR1 SEHNR and CDR2 FQNEAQ (reference sequence). CDR3 length: 13 amino acids. V was shortened by 4 bases and J by 1 base, with 8 bases between the two germline ends. This chain's CDR3 is CASSYILSYEQYF. Here the CDR3 DNA reads TGTGCCAGCAGCTATATACTATCCTACGAGCAGTACTTC.

The chain carries TRBV5-1 and TRBJ2-5; no firm D call. V shed 4 bases and J shed 3 bases, with 10 bases lying between them. The CDR3 runs to 13 residues. Germline V gene lookup returns CDR1 SGHRS and CDR2 YFSETQ. As DNA, the CDR3 is TGCGCCAGCAGCGCGACTCCCGAAGAGACCCAGTACTTC. Translation: CASSATPEETQYF.

This clone was picked up one time. V gene TRBV12-5 combines with J gene TRBJ1-1; 9 bases line up with TRBD1. Looked up from germline, CDR1 is LGHNT and CDR2 is FRNRAP. This CDR3 has 16 amino acids. The V segment lost 0 bases and the J segment 2 bases; nucleotides outside the gene matches: 4. The CDR3 sequence: CASGLVTGGGNTEAFF. In nucleotides, the CDR3 is TGTGCTAGTGGTTTGGTAACAGGGGGCGGAAACACTGAAGCTTTCTTT.

This sequence joins TRBV19 and TRBJ1-1; TRBD1 might be the D (6 bases). The CDR3 runs 14 residues. Trimming took off 2 bases at V and 1 base at J, with 8 bases between the two ends. The germline gives CDR1 LNHDA, CDR2 SQIVND (reference sequence). Here the CDR3 reads CASSILRGNTEAFF. CDR3 coding DNA: TGTGCCAGTAGTATACTCAGGGGGAACACTGAAGCTTTCTTT.

DNA for the CDR3: TGTGCCACCAGTGACCCCGGGACATCCGGGGAAGAGACCCAGTACTTC. Translated: CATSDPGTSGEETQYF. The V gene is TRBV24-1, the J gene TRBJ2-5; perhaps TRBD1 as D (6 bases). The germline V gene has CDR1 KGHDR and CDR2 SFDVKD. This CDR3 contains 16 residues. The germline V and J ends were trimmed by 4 bases and 3 bases, with 17 bases remaining between them.

The CDR3 region is CASSLNASSYGYTF. CDR3 DNA: TGTGCCAGCAGTCTCAACGCCTCTAGCTATGGCTACACCTTC. This chain joins TRBV6-7 and TRBJ1-2; D is ambiguous. TRBV6-7 is recorded as an ORF, its role being uncertain. Trimming pared 5 bases from V and 4 bases from J, leaving 14 bases between. CDR3 length equals 14 residues.

This chain connects TRBV7-8 to TRBJ1-1; D remains ambiguous. There are 18 residues in the CDR3. The V end lost 4 bases, the J end lost 4 bases, and 25 bases lay between the germline ends. The germline V gene has CDR1 SGHVS and CDR2 FQNEAQ. This CDR3 reads CASSSKSARLLGSTEAFF. The CDR3 DNA reads as TGTGCCAGCAGCTCCAAATCCGCGAGATTGTTGGGGAGCACTGAAGCTTTCTTT.

The chain couples TRBV11-1 to TRBJ1-1, with D tentatively TRBD1 (5 bases). The CDR3 extends over 15 amino acids. Germline CDR1 SGHAT, CDR2 FQDESV (reference sequence). V lost 2 bases and J lost 4, with 14 bases in between. The CDR3 DNA follows: TGTGCCAGCAGCTTACGGAGGGGCGCGAGCACTGAAGCTTTCTTT. This sequence encodes CASSLRRGASTEAFF.

This clone was observed a single time. This chain joins TRBV5-1 and TRBJ2-2; possibly TRBD1 for D (7 bases). There are 16 residues in the CDR3. Germline V CDR1 and CDR2: SGHRS, YFSETQ. V was cut by 4 bases and J by 6 bases, with 19 bases left in between. The DNA of the CDR3 is TGCGCCAGCAGCCCCGGGGACAGTGCGGGACCCGGGGAGCTGTTTTTT. It codes for CASSPGDSAGPGELFF.

J is TRBJ1-2 and V is TRBV5-6; weak D call: TRBD1 (6 bases). Deletions cut 2 bases from V and 4 bases from J, with 9 bases between. Germline loops: CDR1 SGHDT, CDR2 YYEEEE. The CDR3 has 13 residues. The CDR3 sequence: CASSFGQFYGYTF. The CDR3 coding sequence is TGTGCCAGCAGCTTTGGACAGTTCTATGGCTACACCTTC.

In this sample, this clone turned up once. V gene TRBV7-6 combines with J gene TRBJ2-3; 14 positions agree with TRBD2. In germline, CDR1 is SGHVS, CDR2 FNYEAQ. CDR3 length equals 17 residues. V lost 3 bases, J lost 8 bases, and 10 bases stayed unmatched. Here the CDR3 DNA reads TGTGCCAGCAGCTTGACCGGGACTAGCGGGGGAGGCGGTACGCAGTATTTT. Translating it yields CASSLTGTSGGGGTQYF.

The V and J genes are TRBV27 and TRBJ1-5; TRBD1 might be the D (5 bases). Trimming left V 6 bases short and J 4 bases short, with 16 bases between. This CDR3 spans 15 amino acids. Per germline, CDR1 MNHEY and CDR2 SMNVEV (reference sequence). The CDR3 bases are TGTGCCAGCAGCCGAAGAAGGGGCGAGAATCAGCCCCAGCATTTT. Protein sequence: CASSRRRGENQPQHF.

This clone was found once. The rearrangement uses TRBV19 and TRBJ1-6; no reliable D call. V dropped 7 bases and J dropped 8 bases, with 18 bases sitting between them. The V gene's germline CDR1 is LNHDA and CDR2 SQIVND (reference sequence). This CDR3 comprises 15 residues. DNA of the CDR3: TGTGCCAGTAACCTTGCCCTCAGGTGGGATTCACCCCTCCACTTT. Translated: CASNLALRWDSPLHF.

V is TRBV11-2 and J is TRBJ1-2; no clear D. V lost 7 bases, J lost 7 bases, and 16 bases lay in between. This CDR3 is 13 amino acids long. The germline V gene encodes CDR1 SGHAT and CDR2 FQNNGV. The CDR3 DNA reads TGTGCCAGCACCTTCCCTGGGAGCGGTGGCTACACCTTC. It translates to CASTFPGSGGYTF.

The chain carries TRBV6-9 and TRBJ1-2; tentatively, D is TRBD1 (6 bases). The germline V gene has CDR1 MNHGY and CDR2 SVAAGI. The CDR3 covers 15 residues. V was trimmed by 6 bases and J by 8 bases, leaving 22 bases between them. The CDR3 nucleotides read TGTGCCAGCAGACTGGGGGCAGGCCATTTACGGGGCTACACCTTC. This encodes CASRLGAGHLRGYTF.

This chain connects TRBV2 to TRBJ1-1; D possibly corresponds to TRBD1 (5 bases). Germline CDR1 reads SNHLY; CDR2 reads FYNNEI. The CDR3 loop spans 14 amino acids. V lost 2 bases, J lost 4 bases, and 11 bases lay in between. CDR3 protein: CASSESAGFTEAFF. The CDR3 nucleotides are TGTGCCAGCAGTGAATCGGCAGGGTTCACTGAAGCTTTCTTT.

The J gene is TRBJ2-5, the V gene TRBV5-1, with 10 positions matching TRBD2. J gave up 4 bases and V 0 bases, and 3 bases lay outside the gene matches. The length of the CDR3 is 15 residues. Germline-derived CDR1 and CDR2 are SGHRS and YFSETQ. The CDR3 loop is CASSLELAGSETQYF. The CDR3 DNA is TGCGCCAGCAGCTTGGAACTAGCGGGGTCAGAGACCCAGTACTTC.

The chain is built from TRBV30 and TRBJ1-6; 7 bases map to TRBD1. Germline V gene sequence: CDR1 GTSNPN, CDR2 SVGIG (reference sequence). J was trimmed by 14 bases and V by 4 bases; bases with no gene match: 11. The CDR3 covers 13 residues. This CDR3 reads CAWTVKGAPALHF. CDR3 coding DNA: TGTGCCTGGACGGTTAAGGGGGCGCCAGCCCTCCACTTT.

This clone was seen a few times. This chain connects TRBV19 to TRBJ1-5; no firm D call. Trimming took off 5 bases at V and 0 bases at J, with 14 bases between the two ends. The CDR3 runs 16 residues. Germline-derived CDR1 and CDR2 are LNHDA and SQIVND (reference sequence). The CDR3 loop is CASSFPVGYSNQPQHF. The CDR3 region has the DNA TGTGCCAGTAGTTTCCCCGTCGGTTATAGCAATCAGCCCCAGCATTTT.

The chain links TRBV9 to TRBJ1-2; maybe TRBD1 (6 bases). The germline V gene encodes CDR1 SGDLS and CDR2 YYNGEE. The CDR3 sequence is 16 residues long. V was cut by 4 bases and J by 5 bases, with 21 bases left in between. The CDR3 DNA is TGTGCCAGCAGCACGGCGGGGGGGGCCCCCTCTTATGGCTACACCTTC. It yields the protein CASSTAGGAPSYGYTF.

The V gene is TRBV5-1, the J gene TRBJ2-2; 8 bases are shared with TRBD1. Trimming at V came to 4 bases and at J to 4 bases, leaving 6 bases not matched to a gene. Germline V CDR1 and CDR2: SGHRS, YFSETQ. The CDR3 is made up of 15 amino acids. CDR3 loop: CASSTGQGATGELFF. CDR3 DNA: TGCGCCAGCAGCACTGGACAGGGTGCCACCGGGGAGCTGTTTTTT. The complete variable domain, with remaining parts taken from reference TRBV5-1 and TRBJ2-2, reads KAGVTQTPRYLIKTRGQQVTLSCSPISGHRSVSWYQQTPGQGLQFLFEYFSETQRNKGNFPGRFSGRQFSNSRSEMNVSTLELGDSALYLCASSTGQGATGELFFGEGSRLTVL.

The CDR3 sequence: CASSLPTNNYGYTF. CDR3 in DNA: TGCGCCAGCAGCTTGCCCACAAATAACTATGGCTACACCTTC. The chain uses TRBV5-1 and TRBJ1-2, with D hard to call. CDR3 length equals 14 residues. The V end was cut by 1 base, the J end by 1 base, with 8 bases between. Germline values: CDR1 SGHRS, CDR2 YFSETQ. The variable domain in full, completed from reference TRBV5-1 and TRBJ1-2, reads KAGVTQTPRYLIKTRGQQVTLSCSPISGHRSVSWYQQTPGQGLQFLFEYFSETQRNKGNFPGRFSGRQFSNSRSEMNVSTLELGDSALYLCASSLPTNNYGYTFGSGTRLTVV.

The gene calls are TRBV6-1 and TRBJ1-2; 9 bases are shared with TRBD1. Germline V gene lookup returns CDR1 MNHNS and CDR2 SASEGT. Trimming cost V 4 bases and J 3 bases; bases outside gene matches: 12. CDR3 length: 17 amino acids. The chain's CDR3 is CASSGLWGQGLDYGYTF. CDR3 coding DNA: TGTGCCAGCAGTGGCTTATGGGGACAGGGCCTGGACTATGGCTACACCTTC.